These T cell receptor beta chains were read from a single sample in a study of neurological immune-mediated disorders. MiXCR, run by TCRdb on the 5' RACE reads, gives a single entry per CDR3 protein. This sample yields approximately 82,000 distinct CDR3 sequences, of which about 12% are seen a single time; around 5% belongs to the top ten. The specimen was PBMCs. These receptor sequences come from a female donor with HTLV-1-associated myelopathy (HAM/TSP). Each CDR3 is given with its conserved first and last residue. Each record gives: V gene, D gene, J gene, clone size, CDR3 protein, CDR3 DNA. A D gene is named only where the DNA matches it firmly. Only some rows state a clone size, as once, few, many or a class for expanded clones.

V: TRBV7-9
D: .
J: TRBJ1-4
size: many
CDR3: CASSLTGSNEKLFF
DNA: TGTGCCAGCAGCCTAACAGGGAGTAATGAAAAACTGTTTTTT

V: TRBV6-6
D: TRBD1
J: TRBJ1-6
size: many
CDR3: CASSPGQGWVYLHF
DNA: TGTGCCAGCAGTCCGGGACAGGGTTGGGTATACCTCCACTTT

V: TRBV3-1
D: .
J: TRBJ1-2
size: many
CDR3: CASSQKGDGYTF
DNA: TGTGCCAGCAGCCAAAAGGGGGATGGCTACACCTTC

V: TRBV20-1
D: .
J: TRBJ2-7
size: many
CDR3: CSAPGTSGEQYF
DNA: TGCAGTGCTCCCGGGACTTCAGGGGAGCAGTACTTC

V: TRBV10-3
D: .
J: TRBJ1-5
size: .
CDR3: CAISGTGWPQHF
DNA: TGTGCCATCAGCGGTACAGGGTGGCCCCAGCATTTT

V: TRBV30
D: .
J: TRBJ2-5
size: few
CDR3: CAWSVRPAYQETQYF
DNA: TGTGCCTGGAGTGTACGGCCCGCGTACCAAGAGACCCAGTACTTC

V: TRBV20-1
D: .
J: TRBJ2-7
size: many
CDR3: CSASPSGSGFYEQYF
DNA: TGCAGTGCTAGCCCCTCAGGGTCAGGGTTCTACGAGCAGTACTTC

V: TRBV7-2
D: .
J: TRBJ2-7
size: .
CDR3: CASSHGPLSYSYEQYF
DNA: TGTGCCAGCAGCCACGGACCCCTTAGTTACTCCTACGAGCAGTACTTC

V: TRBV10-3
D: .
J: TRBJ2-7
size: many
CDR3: CAISHSGDEQYF
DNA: TGTGCCATCAGTCATTCGGGGGACGAGCAGTACTTC

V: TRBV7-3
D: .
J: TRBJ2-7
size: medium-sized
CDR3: CASSLNPSGSYEQYF
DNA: TGTGCCAGCAGCTTGAACCCCTCGGGGTCCTACGAGCAGTACTTC

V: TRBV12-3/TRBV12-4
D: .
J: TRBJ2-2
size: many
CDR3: CASSLLAANTGELFF
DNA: TGTGCCAGCAGTTTATTAGCGGCTAACACCGGGGAGCTGTTTTTT

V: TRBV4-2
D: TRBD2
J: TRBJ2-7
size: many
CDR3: CASSQDIAGGLREQYF
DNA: TGTGCCAGCAGCCAAGATATAGCGGGGGGACTTCGGGAGCAGTACTTC

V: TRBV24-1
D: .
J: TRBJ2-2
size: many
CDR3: CATSDFGGARTGELFF
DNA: TGTGCCACCAGTGATTTTGGGGGGGCTCGAACCGGGGAGCTGTTTTTT

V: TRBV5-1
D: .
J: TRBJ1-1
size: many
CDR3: CASSLDPDTEAFF
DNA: TGCGCCAGCAGCTTGGACCCTGACACTGAAGCTTTCTTT

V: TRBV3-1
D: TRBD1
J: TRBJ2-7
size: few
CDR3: CASSARDRNKTQYF
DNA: TGTGCCAGCAGCGCCCGGGACAGAAACAAAACGCAGTACTTC

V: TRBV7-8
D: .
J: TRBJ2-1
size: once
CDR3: CASSHSNEQFF
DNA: TGTGCCAGTAGCCACTCCAATGAGCAGTTCTTC

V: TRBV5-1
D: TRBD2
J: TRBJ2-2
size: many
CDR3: CASSLAPLADGSGELFF
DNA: TGCGCCAGCAGCTTGGCCCCACTAGCGGATGGTTCCGGGGAGCTGTTTTTT

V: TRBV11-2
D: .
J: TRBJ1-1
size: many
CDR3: CASTRGGSPEAFF
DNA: TGTGCCAGCACCCGGGGGGGTAGCCCTGAAGCTTTCTTT

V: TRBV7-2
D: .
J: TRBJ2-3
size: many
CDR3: CASSFLISTDTQYF
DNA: TGTGCCAGCAGCTTTTTAATCAGCACAGATACGCAGTATTTT

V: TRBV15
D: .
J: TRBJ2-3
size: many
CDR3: CATSRSYVAGAGVTQYF
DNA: TGTGCCACCAGCAGATCCTACGTGGCGGGGGCGGGAGTTACGCAGTATTTT

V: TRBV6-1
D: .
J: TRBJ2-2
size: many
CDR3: CASSEYRRALTGELFF
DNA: TGTGCCAGCAGTGAATACCGCAGGGCCCTCACCGGGGAGCTGTTTTTT

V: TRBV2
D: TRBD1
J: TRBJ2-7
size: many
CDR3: CASTPGQGRYEQYF
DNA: TGTGCCAGCACCCCCGGACAGGGGCGCTACGAGCAGTACTTC

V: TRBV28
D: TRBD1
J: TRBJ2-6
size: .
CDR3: CASGGPGQGAGGANVMTF
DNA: TGTGCCAGCGGAGGGCCGGGACAGGGGGCGGGTGGGGCCAACGTCATGACTTTC

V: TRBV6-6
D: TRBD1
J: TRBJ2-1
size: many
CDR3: CASSLGQGGEQFF
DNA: TGTGCCAGCAGTTTAGGACAGGGAGGTGAGCAGTTCTTC

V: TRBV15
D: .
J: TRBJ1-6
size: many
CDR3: CATSGSLSPLHF
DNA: TGTGCCACCAGCGGGAGCCTGTCACCCCTCCACTTT

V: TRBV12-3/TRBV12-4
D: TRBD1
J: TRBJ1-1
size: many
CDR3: CASSWTGGRDEAFF
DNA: TGTGCCAGCAGCTGGACAGGGGGACGAGATGAAGCTTTCTTT

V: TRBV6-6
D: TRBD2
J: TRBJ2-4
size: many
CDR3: CASRKGTSETYIQYF
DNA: TGTGCCAGCAGAAAAGGGACTAGCGAGACATACATTCAGTACTTC

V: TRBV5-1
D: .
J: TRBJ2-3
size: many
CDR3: CASRLEGADTQYF
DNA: TGCGCCAGCCGCTTGGAGGGGGCAGATACGCAGTATTTT

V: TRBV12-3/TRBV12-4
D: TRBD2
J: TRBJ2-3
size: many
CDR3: CASTGLAVTDTQYF
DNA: TGTGCCAGCACCGGACTAGCGGTCACAGATACGCAGTATTTT

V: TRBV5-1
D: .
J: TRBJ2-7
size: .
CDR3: CASSLAGDSHEQYF
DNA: TGCGCCAGCAGCTTGGCCGGGGACTCCCACGAGCAGTACTTC

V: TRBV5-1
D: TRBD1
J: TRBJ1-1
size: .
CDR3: CASSPPAPGQGQLNTEAFF
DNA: TGCGCCAGCAGCCCGCCCGCCCCGGGACAGGGACAACTGAACACTGAAGCTTTCTTT

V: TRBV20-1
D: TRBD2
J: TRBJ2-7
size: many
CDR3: CSARVRGNYEQYF
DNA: TGCAGTGCTAGGGTGCGGGGGAACTACGAGCAGTACTTC

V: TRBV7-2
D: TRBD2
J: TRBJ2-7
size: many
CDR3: CASSPQRGSSYEQYF
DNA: TGTGCCAGCAGCCCCCAGCGGGGGAGCTCCTACGAGCAGTACTTC

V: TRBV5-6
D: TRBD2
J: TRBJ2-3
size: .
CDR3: CASSLDVSGSTDTQYF
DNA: TGTGCCAGCAGCTTGGATGTTAGCGGGAGCACAGATACGCAGTATTTT

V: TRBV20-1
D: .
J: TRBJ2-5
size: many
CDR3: CSARGGLAETQYF
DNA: TGCAGTGCTAGGGGGGGGCTTGCGGAGACCCAGTACTTC

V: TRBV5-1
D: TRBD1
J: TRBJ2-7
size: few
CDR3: CASSPTGALYEQYF
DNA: TGCGCCAGCAGCCCGACAGGGGCCCTCTACGAGCAGTACTTC

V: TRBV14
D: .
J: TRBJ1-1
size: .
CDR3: CASSRWESMNTEAFF
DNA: TGTGCCAGCAGCCGATGGGAAAGCATGAACACTGAAGCTTTCTTT